These 18 T cell receptor beta chains share one sample of origin, sequenced in a study of T-cell reconstitution after alpha-beta-depleted transplantation in children. Molecular barcoding with unique molecular identifiers was used for the TCRbeta library. TCRdb reprocessed the PCR reads via MiXCR and lists one record per CDR3 protein. The sample lists some 260,000 distinct CDR3 sequences; roughly a quarter were seen once. Sample: PBMCs, mostly from graft donor cells, taken 360 days after TCRalphabeta/CD19-depleted stem cell transplant. The receptor source for this set is a female patient between 2 and 15 years old who had a stem cell transplant for congenital amegakaryocytic thrombocytopenia, so the T cells may come from the graft donor.

In this sample, this clonotype turned up many times. J is TRBJ2-1 and V is TRBV4-2; 13 positions agree with TRBD2. CDR1 is LGHNA, CDR2 YNFKEQ, per germline. V shed 3 bases and J 8 bases; nucleotides not matched to a gene: 7. CDR3 size: 16 residues. CDR3 protein: CASSHRTSGSFYEQFF. Here the CDR3 DNA reads TGTGCCAGCAGCCACCGGACTAGCGGGAGTTTCTATGAGCAGTTCTTC.

V usage is TRBV20-1 and J usage is TRBJ1-2, with D unresolved. V lost 6 bases and J 4 bases, leaving 15 bases between the germline ends. The germline V gene encodes CDR1 DFQATT and CDR2 SNEGSKA (reference sequence). The CDR3 is 13 amino acids. The CDR3 loop reads CSANGPRGYGYTF. CDR3 nucleotide sequence: TGCAGTGCGAATGGCCCTCGGGGCTATGGCTACACCTTC.

Comment on this clonotype: This clone may be a read error of a much larger clone one base away. This rearrangement joins TRBV20-1 to TRBJ2-7; the D is unclear. CDR3 length: 11 amino acids. Germline values: CDR1 DFQATT, CDR2 SNEGSKA (reference sequence). The CDR3 DNA reads as TGCAGTGTGCGGACGACCTACGACCAGTACTTC. Translation: CSVRTTYDQYF.

This clonotype was detected ten times or more. The chain employs TRBV24-1 and TRBJ2-1, with 11 bases lining up with TRBD2. CDR1 and CDR2 (germline): KGHDR, SFDVKD. CDR3 size: 17 residues. V shed 4 bases and J 6 bases; nucleotides not matched to a gene: 10. The CDR3 reads CATSEPSGGSGANEQFF. DNA of the CDR3: TGTGCCACCAGTGAGCCTAGCGGGGGGTCGGGTGCCAATGAGCAGTTCTTC.

V usage is TRBV20-1 and J usage is TRBJ1-2, with 12 positions matching TRBD1. The CDR3 is 14 amino acids. V shed 5 bases, J shed 4 bases, and the junction held 5 bases outside the gene matches. Germline values: CDR1 DFQATT, CDR2 SNEGSKA (reference sequence). The CDR3 region is CSAAGTGGAYGYTF. CDR3 DNA: TGCAGTGCTGCAGGGACAGGGGGCGCCTATGGCTACACCTTC.

The V call is TRBV10-3, the J call TRBJ1-1; 8 bases are a match to TRBD1. V lost 6 bases to trimming and J lost 0 bases; unmatched junction nucleotides: 3. The germline V gene encodes CDR1 ENHRY and CDR2 SYGVKD. The CDR3 is 14 residues long. The CDR3 nucleotides read TGTGCCATCAGCCGGACAGGGTTGAACACTGAAGCTTTCTTT. Translated, it gives CAISRTGLNTEAFF.

The V and J genes are TRBV20-1 and TRBJ1-4, with D maybe TRBD1 (5 bases). This CDR3 spans 15 amino acids. The germline CDR1 and CDR2 sequences are DFQATT and SNEGSKA (reference sequence). Deletions cut 0 bases from V and 0 bases from J, with 8 bases between. The CDR3 reads CSARDGGTTNEKLFF. For the CDR3, the DNA is TGCAGTGCTAGAGATGGGGGTACAACTAATGAAAAACTGTTTTTT.

The chain joins TRBV7-6 to TRBJ2-5; D remains ambiguous. Germline CDR1 reads SGHVS; CDR2 reads FNYEAQ. The CDR3 has 18 residues. The ends were cut back, 1 base at V and 4 bases at J, with 22 bases in the middle. Written as DNA, the CDR3 is TGTGCCAGCAGCTTAGTTACAGCCCCCCCCAATTTCGGAGAGACCCAGTACTTC. Protein sequence: CASSLVTAPPNFGETQYF.

In its sample, this clonotype was seen a few times. The chain joins TRBV28 to TRBJ1-5, with TRBD1 as a possible D gene (6 bases). Germline loops: CDR1 MDHEN, CDR2 SYDVKM. V was shortened by 4 bases and J by 6 bases, with 16 bases between the two germline ends. The CDR3 runs to 15 residues. The CDR3 bases are TGTGCCAGCAGTTGGGGGTCCAAGGGGGGTCAGCCCCAGCATTTT. Translation gives CASSWGSKGGQPQHF.

This clonotype was detected only a few times. The chain has TRBV5-1 and TRBJ2-3; weak D call: TRBD1 (5 bases). Trimming removed 5 bases at V and 0 bases at J, with 10 bases between. From germline, CDR1 is SGHRS and CDR2 YFSETQ. CDR3 length equals 14 residues. The CDR3: CASRWTSSTDTQYF. In nucleotides, the CDR3 is TGCGCCAGCAGATGGACATCCAGCACAGATACGCAGTATTTT.

This clonotype was seen a few times. CDR3 region: CASSLVTGVSYNEQFF. As DNA, the CDR3 is TGCGCCAGCAGCCTCGTTACGGGGGTCTCCTACAATGAGCAGTTCTTC. The rearrangement links TRBV4-1 to TRBJ2-1, with D tentatively TRBD2 (6 bases). The CDR3 length is 16 residues. CDR1 is MGHRA, CDR2 YSYEKL, per germline. Trimming left V 4 bases short and J 0 bases short, with 13 bases between.

This chain links TRBV10-3 with TRBJ2-7, with no clear D. The germline V gene has CDR1 ENHRY and CDR2 SYGVKD. Between the trimmed V and J ends, which lost 4 bases and 4 bases, there was a span of 11 bases. The CDR3 extends over 13 amino acids. The CDR3 loop reads CAISAYTEYEQYF. The CDR3, as DNA: TGTGCCATCAGTGCTTACACCGAGTACGAGCAGTACTTC.

In DNA, the CDR3 is TGTGCCAGCAGTTACTCGAACCTAGTAGATACGCAGTATTTT. Protein sequence: CASSYSNLVDTQYF. The V call is TRBV6-5, the J call TRBJ2-3; no clear D gene. The germline CDR1 and CDR2 sequences are MNHEY and SVGAGI. This CDR3 comprises 14 residues. V was pared by 0 bases and J by 5 bases, with 9 bases between.

The chain employs TRBV20-1 and TRBJ2-7; D remains unclear. From germline, CDR1 is DFQATT and CDR2 SNEGSKA (reference sequence). The CDR3 totals 14 residues. Between the trimmed V and J ends, which lost 4 bases and 1 base, there was a span of 14 bases. CDR3: CSAIGPPLSYEQYF. The CDR3 nucleotides read TGCAGTGCTATAGGGCCCCCTTTGTCCTACGAGCAGTACTTC.

In this sample, this clonotype turned up a few times. V is TRBV21-1 and J is TRBJ1-1; TRBD1 is taken as the D call from the table, unchecked against the DNA. TRBV21-1 is a documented pseudogene. The CDR3 runs 15 residues. CDR3 coding DNA: TGTGCCAGCAGCAAAGATAAGGGGGTGAACACTGAAGCTTTCTTT. Translating it yields CASSKDKGVNTEAFF.

This chain connects TRBV11-3 to TRBJ2-1, with D uncertain. This CDR3 is 13 amino acids long. Trimming cost V 5 bases and J 8 bases, with 13 bases left between them. Germline assignment: CDR1 SGHNT and CDR2 YENEEA. The CDR3 DNA is TGTGCCAGCAGCCAGCCCCCGACCTATGAGCAGTTCTTC. It yields the protein CASSQPPTYEQFF.

This clonotype turned up a few times. The chain recombines TRBV28 with TRBJ1-5; D is unresolved. Germline V lookup: CDR1 MDHEN, CDR2 SYDVKM. The CDR3 has 14 amino acids. Trimming stripped 3 bases from V and 4 bases from J, with 10 bases between. CDR3 sequence (DNA): TGTGCCAGCAGTTTTTACGTCGGTAATCAGCCCCAGCATTTT. It translates to CASSFYVGNQPQHF.

In its sample, this clonotype was seen a few times. This chain joins TRBV24-1 and TRBJ2-5; D uncertain. The CDR3 runs 15 residues. The V gene lost 0 bases and the J gene lost 3 bases, with 10 bases spanning the gap. Germline CDR1 KGHDR, CDR2 SFDVKD. The CDR3 region is CATSDLRQQEETQYF. The CDR3 bases are TGTGCCACCAGTGATTTGCGGCAGCAGGAAGAGACCCAGTACTTC.